The 23 T cell receptor beta chains below come from one sample, sequenced in a study of chemoradiotherapy in HPV16-positive cancers. TCRdb's table, derived via immunoSEQ multiplex PCR, lists solely in-frame clones and lacks some. The table shows around 30,000 clones, with over 80% occurring only once. The sequences come from blood, collected from a patient who underwent chemoradiotherapy. These receptors were obtained from a human donor with HPV-associated anogenital cancer.

The chain employs TRBV19 and TRBJ2-1; D is perhaps TRBD1 (5 bases). V was trimmed by 6 bases and J by 10 bases, leaving 13 bases between them. The CDR3 has 12 residues. Germline CDR1 is LNHDA and CDR2 is SQIVND (reference sequence). The CDR3, as DNA: TGTGCCAGTAGCCCAGGGTTAAGAGAGCAGTTCTTC. It specifies CASSPGLREQFF. The full variable domain, in which reference TRBV19 and TRBJ2-1 provide the parts outside the CDR3, is DGGITQSPKYLFRKEGQNVTLSCEQNLNHDAMYWYRQDPGQGLRLIYYSQIVNDFQKGDIAEGYSVSREKKESFPLTVTSAQKNPTAFYLCASSPGLREQFFGPGTRLTVL.

CDR3 in amino acids: CASSQGREGQPQHF. CDR3 sequence (DNA): TGTGCCAGCAGCCAAGGGAGGGAAGGACAGCCCCAGCATTTT. This chain links TRBV4-2 with TRBJ1-5; no reliable D call. The ends were cut back, 1 base at V and 7 bases at J, with 11 bases in the middle. Germline V gene data show CDR1 as LGHNA and CDR2 as YNFKEQ. This CDR3 is 14 amino acids long.

This chain links TRBV6-7 with TRBJ2-3, with D perhaps matching TRBD2 (6 bases). TRBV6-7 falls under the ORF class, with uncertain function. Trimming removed 0 bases from V and 6 bases from J, with 22 bases in between. The length of the CDR3 is 18 residues. The CDR3 loop is CASSYSVTRGRAGDTQYF. In DNA form, the CDR3 reads TGTGCCAGCAGTTACTCTGTCACGCGGGGACGGGCCGGGGATACGCAGTATTTT.

The chain links TRBV10-1 to TRBJ2-5; 14 bases fit TRBD2. The germline V gene encodes CDR1 WNHNN and CDR2 SYGVQD (reference sequence). Trimming removed 7 bases from V and 4 bases from J; junction bases left unmatched: 8. CDR3 length: 16 residues. CDR3 DNA: TGCGCCAGCACTGGACTAGCGGGGGGATCAGGAGAGACCCAGTACTTC. As protein: CASTGLAGGSGETQYF.

The rearrangement uses TRBV27 and TRBJ2-7; D perhaps matches TRBD1 (8 bases). This CDR3 contains 13 residues. Germline CDR1 reads MNHEY; CDR2 reads SMNVEV (reference sequence). With 6 bases removed from V and 5 bases from J, the gap between germline ends came to 14 bases. CDR3 residues: CASRTGGVNEQYF. CDR3 DNA: TGTGCCAGCAGAACAGGGGGGGTCAACGAGCAGTACTTC.

This chain joins TRBV11-2 and TRBJ1-5; D not certain. Per the germline V gene, CDR1 is SGHAT and CDR2 is FQNNGV. Trimming removed 0 bases from V and 7 bases from J, with 7 bases in between. The CDR3 length is 13 residues. Written as DNA, the CDR3 is TGTGCCAGCAGCTTAGATCTGAGGCAGCCCCAGCATTTT. This sequence encodes CASSLDLRQPQHF.

The CDR3 loop is CASSGGTVETQYF. The CDR3 DNA sequence: TGCGCCAGCAGTGGAGGGACAGTGGAGACCCAGTACTTC. The chain carries TRBV10-2 and TRBJ2-5; TRBD1 aligns across 7 bases. V was pared by 4 bases and J by 5 bases, with 4 bases of the junction left unmatched. CDR1 is WSHSY and CDR2 is SAAADI in the germline V gene. The CDR3 is 13 amino acids.

This clone showed up just once. The chain is built from TRBV7-8 and TRBJ2-3; D may be TRBD1 (6 bases). The CDR3 runs 17 residues. CDR1 and CDR2 (germline): SGHVS, FQNEAQ. Trimming cost V 5 bases and J 4 bases, with 22 bases left between them. In DNA form, the CDR3 reads TGTGCCAGCAGCCCCCCCATACAGGGTTGGCAGGCAGATACGCAGTATTTT. This gives the protein CASSPPIQGWQADTQYF.

This rearrangement joins TRBV7-9 to TRBJ2-7, with D possibly matching TRBD2 (5 bases). The CDR3 length is 12 residues. Germline lookup yields CDR1 SEHNR and CDR2 FQNEAQ (reference sequence). Trimming cost V 5 bases and J 6 bases, with 11 bases left between them. CDR3 bases: TGTGCCAGCAGCCCCCGCGCGGGCGAGCAGTACTTC. This codes for CASSPRAGEQYF.

The V and J genes are TRBV4-1 and TRBJ1-2; 8 positions agree with TRBD1. Germline V CDR1 and CDR2: MGHRA, YSYEKL. CDR3 length equals 15 residues. J was trimmed by 7 bases and V by 1 base; bases with no gene match: 8. The CDR3 DNA reads as TGCGCCAGCAGCCAAGCCGGACAGGGCGGGAGTGGCTACACCTTC. Its protein is CASSQAGQGGSGYTF.

CDR3 protein: CAWSARAEEQYF. In DNA form, the CDR3 reads TGTGCCTGGAGTGCCCGGGCCGAGGAGCAGTACTTC. The chain has TRBV30 and TRBJ2-7; no reliable D call. The CDR3 has 12 amino acids. In germline, CDR1 is GTSNPN, CDR2 SVGIG (reference sequence). V was trimmed by 1 base and J by 7 bases, leaving 11 bases between them. The whole variable domain, remainder taken from reference TRBV30 and TRBJ2-7, is SQTIHQWPATLVQPVGSPLSLECTVEGTSNPNLYWYRQAAGRGLQLLFYSVGIGQISSEVPQNLSASRPQDRQFILSSKKLLLSDSGFYLCAWSARAEEQYFGPGTRLTVT.

This clone was recorded once. The genes are TRBV5-8 and TRBJ2-7; 7 nucleotides match TRBD1. This CDR3 contains 13 residues. The germline CDR1 and CDR2 sequences are SGHTS and YDEGEE. J gave up 5 bases and V 5 bases, and 7 bases lay outside the gene matches. CDR3 amino acids: CASRFKGANEQYF. DNA for the CDR3: TGTGCCAGCAGGTTTAAGGGGGCCAACGAGCAGTACTTC.

The chain couples TRBV5-1 to TRBJ1-1; D is uncertain. The CDR3 runs to 15 residues. CDR1 is SGHRS, CDR2 YFSETQ, per germline. V was shortened by 1 base and J by 1 base, with 11 bases between the two germline ends. DNA for the CDR3: TGCGCCAGCAGCTTGTGGTCTAGGGCGAACACTGAAGCTTTCTTT. Its protein is CASSLWSRANTEAFF. Based on the CDR3 plus reference TRBV5-1 and TRBJ1-1, the full variable domain is KAGVTQTPRYLIKTRGQQVTLSCSPISGHRSVSWYQQTPGQGLQFLFEYFSETQRNKGNFPGRFSGRQFSNSRSEMNVSTLELGDSALYLCASSLWSRANTEAFFGQGTRLTVV.

This sequence joins TRBV15 and TRBJ2-4; 10 nucleotides align to TRBD1. This CDR3 spans 17 amino acids. Trimming cost V 2 bases and J 6 bases; bases outside gene matches: 10. Germline V gene sequence: CDR1 LNHNV, CDR2 YYDKDF (reference sequence). CDR3 sequence (DNA): TGTGCCACCAGCAGAACCCGGGACAGGGGTCCACTAAACATTCAGTACTTC. This encodes CATSRTRDRGPLNIQYF.

The chain links TRBV5-1 to TRBJ2-5, with D unclear. Germline V lookup: CDR1 SGHRS, CDR2 YFSETQ. V dropped 1 base and J dropped 2 bases, with 3 bases sitting between them. The CDR3 runs to 12 residues. The CDR3 region is CASSLSQETQYF. DNA of the CDR3: TGCGCCAGCAGCTTGAGTCAAGAGACCCAGTACTTC.

The DNA for the CDR3 is TGCGCCAGCAGCTTGGCGGCTAGCGGGGTCACGGAGACCCAGTACTTC. It yields the protein CASSLAASGVTETQYF. The V and J genes are TRBV5-1 and TRBJ2-5; 9 bases agree with TRBD2. Germline loops: CDR1 SGHRS, CDR2 YFSETQ. V lost 0 bases and J lost 5; bases outside the gene matches: 8. The CDR3 length is 16 residues. The entire variable domain, with the rest obtained from reference TRBV5-1 and TRBJ2-5, is as follows: KAGVTQTPRYLIKTRGQQVTLSCSPISGHRSVSWYQQTPGQGLQFLFEYFSETQRNKGNFPGRFSGRQFSNSRSEMNVSTLELGDSALYLCASSLAASGVTETQYFGPGTRLLVL.

This clone was seen a few times. The V and J genes are TRBV6-5 and TRBJ1-4; 8 nucleotides align to TRBD1. The CDR3 has 14 amino acids. Trimming removed 6 bases from V and 7 bases from J; junction bases left unmatched: 7. The V gene's germline CDR1 is MNHEY and CDR2 SVGAGI. CDR3 nucleotides: TGTGCCAGCAGCCCGGGGACAGGTCGTGAAAAACTGTTTTTT. Translated: CASSPGTGREKLFF.

V gene TRBV27 combines with J gene TRBJ2-1; D could derive from TRBD1 or TRBD2 (5 bases each). The CDR3 has 14 amino acids. The ends were cut back, 6 bases at V and 7 bases at J, with 16 bases in the middle. Germline-derived CDR1 and CDR2 are MNHEY and SMNVEV (reference sequence). This CDR3 is CASSLGPTSNEQFF. In nucleotides, the CDR3 is TGTGCCAGCAGCCTGGGACCGACCAGTAATGAGCAGTTCTTC.

CDR3 coding DNA: TGTGCCAGCAGTTACTCCACCGGGTCGATATATGGCTACACCTTC. Protein sequence: CASSYSTGSIYGYTF. The chain has TRBV6-5 and TRBJ1-2; no clear D. Germline assignment: CDR1 MNHEY and CDR2 SVGAGI. The V end lost 0 bases, the J end lost 5 bases, and 13 bases lay between the germline ends. The CDR3 runs 15 residues.

The chain carries TRBV19 and TRBJ2-2, with D possibly TRBD2 on 6 matching bases. The germline V gene has CDR1 LNHDA and CDR2 SQIVND (reference sequence). CDR3 length: 14 residues. With 6 bases removed from V and 5 bases from J, the gap between germline ends came to 13 bases. The CDR3 here is CASSIRGGTGELFF. In DNA form, the CDR3 reads TGTGCCAGTAGCATTAGGGGAGGAACCGGGGAGCTGTTTTTT.

J is TRBJ2-7 and V is TRBV18; 8 bases align to TRBD1. The CDR3 has 14 amino acids. Germline V gives CDR1 KGHSH, CDR2 LQKENI. V lost 3 bases, J lost 5 bases, and 6 bases stayed unmatched. The CDR3 DNA follows: TGTGCCAGCTCACCTGCGGACAGGGAGAACGAGCAGTACTTC. Its translation: CASSPADRENEQYF.

The chain has TRBV7-8 and TRBJ2-3, with 7 nucleotides matching TRBD2. The V gene end was trimmed by 7 bases and the J gene end by 1 base; junction bases not matched to a gene: 8. Germline V gives CDR1 SGHVS, CDR2 FQNEAQ. The CDR3 totals 15 residues. CDR3 amino acids: CASNTYTSGTDTQYF. The CDR3, as DNA: TGTGCCAGCAATACTTATACTAGCGGCACAGATACGCAGTATTTT.

The rearrangement links TRBV30 to TRBJ2-6; D not certain. Trimming stripped 1 base from V and 2 bases from J, with 6 bases between. The CDR3 is 14 amino acids. Germline values: CDR1 GTSNPN, CDR2 SVGIG (reference sequence). CDR3 bases: TGTGCCTGGAGTGAAGGGACTGGGGCCAACGTCCTGACTTTC. Translation gives CAWSEGTGANVLTF.